This T cell receptor beta chain is drawn from a study of T cells in Graves' hyperthyroidism and ophthalmopathy. About the study: Prior to any treatment, at the point of initial diagnosis, peripheral blood was collected.

Regions amplified from RNA transcripts were the TCR beta CDR3 regions. The HTBI primer set was used in a first-round RT-PCR of the TCR CDR3. TCRdb used MiXCR to reprocess the multiplex PCR reads, holding one entry per CDR3 protein. The sample lists 500,000 to 550,000 distinct CDR3 sequences; nearly 20% were seen once. Clinical Activity Scores of at least 3, NOSPECS grades of at least 4 and durations under 3 months characterized ophthalmopathy patients. Notes on the study in general: Most thyroid clonotypes expanded above 0.001 appeared in blood too.

The CDR3 runs to 10 residues. With 6 bases removed from V and 15 bases from J, the gap between germline ends came to 15 bases. CDR1 is DFQATT, CDR2 SNEGSKA, per germline (reference sequence). For this clonotype: What it binds is not known.

Sample: blood. The receptor was isolated from a man in his forties with Graves' ophthalmopathy. The J gene is TRBJ2-1, the V gene TRBV20-1; D might be TRBD2 (5 bases). CDR3 in amino acids: CSAMTKGLFF. The DNA for the CDR3 is TGCAGTGCCATGACTAAAGGACTGTTCTTC.